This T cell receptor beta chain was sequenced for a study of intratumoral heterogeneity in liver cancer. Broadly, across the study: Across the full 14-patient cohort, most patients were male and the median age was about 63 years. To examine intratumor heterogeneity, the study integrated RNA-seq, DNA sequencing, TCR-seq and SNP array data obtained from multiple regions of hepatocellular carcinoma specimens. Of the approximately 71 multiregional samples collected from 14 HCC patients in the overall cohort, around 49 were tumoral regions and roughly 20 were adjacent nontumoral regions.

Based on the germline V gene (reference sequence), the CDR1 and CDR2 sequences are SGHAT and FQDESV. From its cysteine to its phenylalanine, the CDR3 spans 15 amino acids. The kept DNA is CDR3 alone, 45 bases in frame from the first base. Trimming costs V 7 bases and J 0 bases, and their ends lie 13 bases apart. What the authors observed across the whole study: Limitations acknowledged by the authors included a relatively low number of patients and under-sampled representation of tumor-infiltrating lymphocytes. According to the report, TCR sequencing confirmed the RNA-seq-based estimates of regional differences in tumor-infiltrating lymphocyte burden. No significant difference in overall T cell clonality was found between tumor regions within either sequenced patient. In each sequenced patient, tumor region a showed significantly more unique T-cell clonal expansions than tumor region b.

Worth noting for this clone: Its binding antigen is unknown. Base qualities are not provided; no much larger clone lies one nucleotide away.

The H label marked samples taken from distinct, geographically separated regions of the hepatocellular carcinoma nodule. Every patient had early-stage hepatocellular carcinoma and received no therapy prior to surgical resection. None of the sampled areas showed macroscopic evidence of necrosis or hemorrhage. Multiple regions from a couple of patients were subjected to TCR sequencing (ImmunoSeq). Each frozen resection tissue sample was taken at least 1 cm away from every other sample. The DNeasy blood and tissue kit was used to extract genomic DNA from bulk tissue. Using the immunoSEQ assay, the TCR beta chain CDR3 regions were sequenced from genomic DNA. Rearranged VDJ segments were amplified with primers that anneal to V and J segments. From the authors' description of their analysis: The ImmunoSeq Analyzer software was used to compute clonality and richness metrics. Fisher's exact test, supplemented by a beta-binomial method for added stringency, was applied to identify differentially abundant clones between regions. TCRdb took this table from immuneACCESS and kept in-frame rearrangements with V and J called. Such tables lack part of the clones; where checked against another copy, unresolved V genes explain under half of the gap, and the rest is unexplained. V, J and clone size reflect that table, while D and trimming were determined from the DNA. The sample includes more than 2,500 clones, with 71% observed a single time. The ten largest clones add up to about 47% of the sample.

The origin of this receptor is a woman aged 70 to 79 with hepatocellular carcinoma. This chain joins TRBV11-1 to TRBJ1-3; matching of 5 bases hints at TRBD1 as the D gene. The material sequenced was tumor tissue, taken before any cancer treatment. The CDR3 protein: CASNRLGFSGNTIYF. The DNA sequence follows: TGTGCCAGCAACAGGCTAGGTTTCTCTGGAAACACCATATATTTT.